This T cell receptor (beta chain) derives from a study of tumor and adjacent non-tumor tissue in lung cancer. Background on the study: Patients were aged roughly 30 to 76, roughly nine men and about five women, stage I to III.

TCRbeta libraries were built with three rounds of nested PCR, modified from ARM-PCR. TCRdb ran MiXCR on the multiplex PCR reads and lists one entry per CDR3 protein. The table lists about 110,000 distinct CDR3 sequences, approximately 82% of them singletons. No cell sorting was done before RNA was extracted from the tissue. This clonotype came up once. At one of its ends the junction is not consistent with the germline gene, which may arise from a read error. Source material: lung tumor tissue. This sequence originates from a woman in her sixties or seventies with non-small cell lung cancer.

The CDR3 DNA follows: TGTGCCAGTAGCTCGGCATGGAACACTGAAGCTTTCTTT. It is translated as CASSSAWNTEAFF. The J gene is TRBJ1-1, the V gene TRBV11-1; D gene uncertain. The germline V gene encodes CDR1 SGHAT and CDR2 FQDESV (reference sequence). CDR3 length equals 13 residues.